A selection of T cell receptor beta chains follows, all from one sample in a study of OX40 agonist ivuxolimab in advanced cancers. Sequencing used immunoSEQ multiplex PCR; TCRdb keeps in-frame clones, though not all of them. This repertoire shows 50,000 to 70,000 clones, approximately 86% found once; its top ten account for roughly 10%. Sequenced material: CD4+ or CD8+ T cells sorted from blood, taken in a trial of the OX40 agonist ivuxolimab. The receptors originated from an adult with an advanced solid tumor such as melanoma, head and neck, liver or kidney cancer. Each CDR3 is given with its conserved first and last residue. The D gene is left open where the match is weak. Clone size appears in some rows only: once, few, many, or a class for an expanded clone.

NA TRBJ2-2 NA TRBV7-7 CASRTNTGELFF TGTGCCAGCAGAACGAACACCGGGGAGCTGTTTTTT
NA TRBJ2-7 NA TRBV10-2 CASSPSYEQYF TGCGCCAGCAGCCCCTCCTACGAGCAGTACTTC
once TRBJ1-4 NA TRBV11-1 CASSRGLATNEKLFF TGTGCCAGCAGCCGAGGGCTTGCAACTAATGAAAAACTGTTTTTT
once TRBJ2-2 NA TRBV7-2 CASSSPWDTANTGELFF TGTGCCAGCAGCTCACCTTGGGACACAGCGAACACCGGGGAGCTGTTTTTT
few TRBJ2-1 TRBD2 TRBV29-1 CSVEGLAPHEQFF TGCAGCGTTGAAGGACTAGCGCCCCATGAGCAGTTCTTC
NA TRBJ1-1 NA TRBV11-2 CASSAYYRVDGVGSFF TGTGCCAGCAGCGCCTATTACAGGGTGGATGGGGTGGGGTCTTTCTTT
once TRBJ2-5 TRBD1 TRBV2 CASLRQGIETQYF TGTGCCAGCCTCCGACAGGGCATAGAGACCCAGTACTTC
NA TRBJ2-1 TRBD1 TRBV5-1 CASSLQGALSDEQFF TGCGCCAGCAGCCTGCAGGGGGCGCTTTCGGATGAGCAGTTCTTC
once TRBJ2-5 NA TRBV28 CASTRDRETQYF TGTGCCAGCACCCGGGACCGAGAGACCCAGTACTTC
NA TRBJ2-1 NA TRBV7-6 CASSSRQAPYNEQFF TGTGCCAGCAGCTCGCGACAGGCCCCCTACAATGAGCAGTTCTTC
once TRBJ2-2 NA TRBV7-3 CASSYGTGELFF TGTGCCAGCAGCTACGGTACCGGGGAGCTGTTTTTT
few TRBJ2-7 NA TRBV7-9 CASSSQDSDYEQYF TGTGCCAGCAGCTCACAAGACTCAGACTACGAGCAGTACTTC
NA TRBJ1-1 NA TRBV11-2 CASNGMEPEAFF TGTGCCAGCAATGGGATGGAACCTGAAGCTTTCTTT
NA TRBJ2-1 NA TRBV19 CASSISKYNEQFF TGTGCCAGTAGTATCTCTAAATACAATGAGCAGTTCTTC
NA TRBJ2-3 NA TRBV5-1 CASSLAYSSSTDTQYF TGCGCCAGCAGCTTGGCCTACTCTTCTAGCACAGATACGCAGTATTTT
NA TRBJ1-1 TRBD1 TRBV27 CASSSYETGGENTEAFF TGTGCCAGCAGTTCCTATGAAACAGGGGGAGAAAACACTGAAGCTTTCTTT
NA TRBJ2-7 NA TRBV5-6 CASSWGAAEQYF TGTGCCAGCAGCTGGGGCGCAGCCGAGCAGTACTTC
NA TRBJ1-5 NA TRBV2 CASSEVYSNQPQHF TGTGCCAGCAGTGAGGTGTATAGCAATCAGCCCCAGCATTTT
NA TRBJ1-3 NA TRBV7-8 CASSLGQFSGNTIYF TGTGCCAGCAGCTTAGGCCAGTTCTCTGGAAACACCATATATTTT
NA TRBJ2-1 TRBD2 TRBV29-1 CSVGGGAWEQFF TGCAGCGTTGGGGGAGGGGCATGGGAACAGTTCTTC
once TRBJ2-1 TRBD2 TRBV6-5 CASSYMAGGLGNEQFF TGTGCCAGCAGTTACATGGCGGGGGGGCTTGGGAATGAGCAGTTCTTC
NA TRBJ2-5 TRBD2 TRBV7-3 CASRGPWTSGDQETQYF TGTGCCAGCAGAGGCCCATGGACTAGCGGAGACCAAGAGACCCAGTACTTC
NA TRBJ2-5 NA TRBV19 CASSITLGQNQETQYF TGTGCCAGTAGTATCACCCTTGGACAGAACCAAGAGACCCAGTACTTC